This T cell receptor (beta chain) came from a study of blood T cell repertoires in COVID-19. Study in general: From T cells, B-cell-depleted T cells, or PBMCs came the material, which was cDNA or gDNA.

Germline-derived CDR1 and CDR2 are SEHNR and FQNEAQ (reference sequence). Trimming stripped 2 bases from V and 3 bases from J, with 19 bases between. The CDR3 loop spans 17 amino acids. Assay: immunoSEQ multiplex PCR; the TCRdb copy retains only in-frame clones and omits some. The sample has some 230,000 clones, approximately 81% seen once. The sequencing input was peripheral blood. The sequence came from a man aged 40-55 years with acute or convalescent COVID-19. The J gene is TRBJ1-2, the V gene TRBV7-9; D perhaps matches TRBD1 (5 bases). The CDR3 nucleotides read TGTGCCAGCAGCTTAACTTATGACAGTTTAAGGGACTATGGCTACACCTTC. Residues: CASSLTYDSLRDYGYTF.